This T cell receptor (beta chain) was sequenced during a study of blood T cell repertoires in COVID-19. Overall study context: In each case, the material was cDNA or gDNA derived from T cells, B-cell-depleted T cells, or PBMCs.

TCRdb keeps only in-frame clones here, not all; method: immunoSEQ multiplex PCR. This sample has under 550,000 clones, with over 85% found just once. There are 16 residues in the CDR3. Material for sequencing was peripheral blood. The V and J genes are TRBV21-1 and TRBJ2-4; TRBD1 reflects the table's D call only, with no check against the DNA. TRBV21-1 is shown as a pseudogene. The receptor's source is a man in his late teens or twenties with COVID-19, enrolled during active disease. CDR3: CASSIRAGQGANIQYF. For the CDR3, the DNA is TGTGCCAGCAGCATACGCGCGGGACAGGGGGCGAACATTCAGTACTTC.